This entry is about one TCR beta chain. Its antigen remains unidentified. The CDR3 consists of 13 residues. Germline lookup yields CDR1 GTSNPN and CDR2 SVGIG (reference sequence). V was trimmed by 4 bases and J by 4 bases, leaving 13 bases between them. This entry belongs to a study of cytomegalovirus exposure and HLA in healthy donors. The study's findings and limits: The authors confirmed in vitro that three CMV-associated chains were specific for CMV antigens. HLA alleles were associated with around 17,000 TCR beta sequences in a later analysis at 0.05 false discovery rate. Earlier analysis yielded a pattern in which most TCR beta V segments were productive about 87% or about 30% of the time. Roughly uniform depth of sequencing across donors was assumed in presence/absence analyses.

PCR was performed using 60 Vbeta and 13 Jbeta primers. This table comes from immunoSEQ multiplex PCR, and its TCRdb copy is limited to in-frame clones, with some not included. The table counts tens of thousands of clones; about 1.1% lies in the top ten. V usage is TRBV30 and J usage is TRBJ1-2; D is ambiguous. Sequenced material: PBMCs. The receptor's source is a woman under 40 in good health and CMV-seronegative. The CDR3 region has the DNA TGTGCCTGGACCTATGGTCACGGCTATGGCTACACCTTC. This sequence encodes CAWTYGHGYGYTF.